The sequence of this TCR beta chain was determined in a study of cytomegalovirus exposure and HLA in healthy donors. Broader study findings: Association of a missense DCLRE1C variant with TCR beta V- and J-gene trimming was reported in a later analysis.

Primers: 60 Vbeta forward and 13 Jbeta reverse. As originally analysed: In a later analysis, of tens of millions of unique beta chains, about 10 million appeared in at least two donors. Sequencing used immunoSEQ multiplex PCR; TCRdb keeps in-frame clones, though not all of them. V and J calls and clone size are those listed in that table; D and trimming were worked out from the DNA. The sample lists over 65,000 clones; more than 60% were seen once. This CDR3 has 15 residues. CDR1 and CDR2 (germline): SGHAT, FQNNGV. As to this clone: Antigen specificity is unknown. The junction departs from germline at one end; a sequencing error may be responsible.

The sample comprised PBMCs. The clonotype comes from a human donor in good health. J is TRBJ1-5 and V is TRBV11-2; TRBD1 agrees at 7 bases. The CDR3 nucleotides read TGTGCCAGCAGCCGCATGCAGGGGGACAATCAGCCCCAGAATTTT. Translated: CASSRMQGDNQPQNF.